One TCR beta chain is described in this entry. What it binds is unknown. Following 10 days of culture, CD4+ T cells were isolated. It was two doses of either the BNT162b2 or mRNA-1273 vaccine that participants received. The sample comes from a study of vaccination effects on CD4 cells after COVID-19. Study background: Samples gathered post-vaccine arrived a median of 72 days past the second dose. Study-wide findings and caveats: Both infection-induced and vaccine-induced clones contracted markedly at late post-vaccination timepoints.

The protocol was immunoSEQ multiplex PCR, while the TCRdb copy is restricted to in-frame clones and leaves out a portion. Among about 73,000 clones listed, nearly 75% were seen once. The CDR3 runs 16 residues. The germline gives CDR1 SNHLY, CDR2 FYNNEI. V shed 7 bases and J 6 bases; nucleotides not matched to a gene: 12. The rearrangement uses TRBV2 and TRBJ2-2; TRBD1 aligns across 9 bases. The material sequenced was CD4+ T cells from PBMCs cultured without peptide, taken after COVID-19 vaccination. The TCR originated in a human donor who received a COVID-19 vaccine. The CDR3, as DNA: TGTGCCAGCAAGTCAACAGGGGGCGGTTTTTCCGGGGAGCTGTTTTTT. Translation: CASKSTGGGFSGELFF. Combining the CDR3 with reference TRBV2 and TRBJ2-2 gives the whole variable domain EPEVTQTPSHQVTQMGQEVILRCVPISNHLYFYWYRQILGQKVEFLVSFYNNEISEKSEIFDDQFSVERPDGSNFTLKIRSTKLEDSAMYFCASKSTGGGFSGELFFGEGSRLTVL.